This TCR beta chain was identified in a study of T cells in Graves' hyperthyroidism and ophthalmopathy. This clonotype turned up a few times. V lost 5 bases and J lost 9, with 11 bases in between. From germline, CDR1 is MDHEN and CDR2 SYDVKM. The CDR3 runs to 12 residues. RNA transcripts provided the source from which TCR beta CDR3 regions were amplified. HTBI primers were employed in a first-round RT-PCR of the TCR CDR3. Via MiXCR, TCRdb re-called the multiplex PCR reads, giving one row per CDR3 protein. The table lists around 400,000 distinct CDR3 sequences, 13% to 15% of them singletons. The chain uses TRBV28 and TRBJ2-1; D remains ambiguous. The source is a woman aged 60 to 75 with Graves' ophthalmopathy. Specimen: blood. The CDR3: CASSARLGEQFF. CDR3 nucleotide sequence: TGTGCCAGCAGTGCCAGACTGGGTGAGCAGTTCTTC.